A single sample is the source of the 26 T cell receptor beta chains below, sequenced in a study of cytomegalovirus exposure and HLA in healthy donors. Researchers ran the PCR with 60 Vbeta and 13 Jbeta primers. Data came from immunoSEQ multiplex PCR; TCRdb stores just in-frame clones and leaves some out. The sample's table shows some 140,000 clones. What was sequenced was PBMCs. All receptors come from a woman aged 55-75 years in good health and CMV-seronegative.

The V and J genes are TRBV5-1 and TRBJ2-7, with TRBD2 matching over 9 bases. Trimming removed 4 bases from V and 3 bases from J; junction bases left unmatched: 8. The CDR3 has 15 amino acids. The germline CDR1 and CDR2 sequences are SGHRS and YFSETQ. The CDR3 DNA is TGCGCCAGCAGCATAAAGATTAGCGGGAGCTACGAGCAGTACTTC. Its protein product is CASSIKISGSYEQYF.

The chain carries TRBV10-3 and TRBJ2-1, with 9 bases lining up with TRBD1. V dropped 7 bases and J dropped 1; count of bases not matched to a gene: 5. Per germline, CDR1 ENHRY and CDR2 SYGVKD. There are 15 residues in the CDR3. The CDR3 spells CAINPGTGSYNEQFF. CDR3 nucleotide sequence: TGTGCCATCAATCCTGGGACAGGGTCCTACAATGAGCAGTTCTTC.

The chain recombines TRBV28 with TRBJ1-2; unclear D gene. The germline V gene encodes CDR1 MDHEN and CDR2 SYDVKM. The CDR3 totals 13 residues. The V end was cut by 3 bases, the J end by 4 bases, with 9 bases between. The CDR3 DNA reads as TGTGCCAGCAGTTTGACATTTGGCTATGGCTACACCTTC. Translation gives CASSLTFGYGYTF.

This sequence joins TRBV18 and TRBJ2-1; 11 nucleotides match TRBD2. V shed 3 bases and J 5 bases; nucleotides not matched to a gene: 6. The CDR3 contains 16 residues. Germline lookup yields CDR1 KGHSH and CDR2 LQKENI. CDR3 loop: CASSPTSGGLNNEQFF. The DNA of the CDR3 is TGTGCCAGCTCACCTACTAGCGGGGGCCTCAACAATGAGCAGTTCTTC. Full variable domain (outside the CDR3, taken from reference TRBV18 and TRBJ2-1): NAGVMQNPRHLVRRRGQEARLRCSPMKGHSHVYWYRQLPEEGLKFMVYLQKENIIDESGMPKERFSAEFPKEGPSILRIQQVVRGDSAAYFCASSPTSGGLNNEQFFGPGTRLTVL.

The chain carries TRBV6-6 and TRBJ2-5, with D perhaps matching TRBD1 (6 bases). Trimming cost V 10 bases and J 0 bases, with 12 bases left between them. The germline V gene encodes CDR1 MNHNY and CDR2 SVGAGI (reference sequence). The CDR3 has 13 residues. CDR3 DNA sequence: TGTGCCACCGAAAGGGGGTACCAAGAGACCCAGTACTTC. This codes for CATERGYQETQYF.

DNA for the CDR3: TGCGCCAGCAGCTTGGTGGCAGGGGGACAAGAGACCCAGTACTTC. Translated, it gives CASSLVAGGQETQYF. The chain carries TRBV5-1 and TRBJ2-5; 7 bases agree with TRBD1. Germline values: CDR1 SGHRS, CDR2 YFSETQ. CDR3 size: 15 residues. V lost 0 bases to trimming and J lost 2 bases; unmatched junction nucleotides: 4.

J is TRBJ1-1 and V is TRBV5-4; TRBD1 agrees at 8 bases. The trim removed 1 base at V and 5 bases at J, leaving 10 bases unmatched. CDR1 and CDR2 (germline): SGHNT, YYREEE (reference sequence). This CDR3 has 16 residues. Written as DNA, the CDR3 is TGTGCCAGCAGCTTGTCCGACAGGGGATCGAAAACTGAAGCTTTCTTT. Its translation is CASSLSDRGSKTEAFF.

J is TRBJ1-4 and V is TRBV4-1; the D gene is possibly TRBD1 (6 bases). V lost 4 bases to trimming and J lost 8 bases, with 17 bases between them. The CDR3 totals 15 residues. CDR1 is MGHRA, CDR2 YSYEKL, per germline. CDR3 amino acids: CASSRRTEVSEKLFF. The DNA of the CDR3 is TGCGCCAGCAGCCGAAGGACAGAGGTTAGCGAAAAACTGTTTTTT.

CDR3 region: CASSHLVRGRNYNEQFF. As DNA, the CDR3 is TGCGCCAGCAGCCACCTCGTGAGAGGGAGGAACTACAATGAGCAGTTCTTC. The rearrangement joins TRBV4-1 to TRBJ2-1; possibly TRBD2 for D (6 bases). V lost 3 bases and J 3 bases, leaving 18 bases between the germline ends. The CDR3 totals 17 residues. The germline V gene encodes CDR1 MGHRA and CDR2 YSYEKL.

V usage is TRBV7-9 and J usage is TRBJ2-7; TRBD2 matches at 7 bases. The CDR3 totals 16 residues. Germline V gives CDR1 SEHNR, CDR2 FQNEAQ (reference sequence). V shed 6 bases and J 1 base; nucleotides not matched to a gene: 12. The CDR3 loop is CASREGSGGLSYEQYF. The DNA for the CDR3 is TGTGCCAGCAGGGAGGGATCGGGGGGACTATCCTACGAGCAGTACTTC.

The rearrangement joins TRBV4-1 to TRBJ1-5; 8 bases map to TRBD1. The CDR3 is 14 amino acids. CDR1 and CDR2 (germline): MGHRA, YSYEKL. With 5 bases clipped from V and 8 bases from J, the junction kept 8 bases outside the gene matches. The CDR3 region is CASSSRQGIEPQHF. CDR3 in DNA: TGCGCCAGCAGCTCACGACAGGGGATTGAGCCCCAGCATTTT.

This chain links TRBV28 with TRBJ2-7; 10 bases align to TRBD1. With 4 bases clipped from V and 3 bases from J, the junction kept 3 bases outside the gene matches. CDR3 size: 14 residues. CDR1 and CDR2 (germline): MDHEN, SYDVKM. The CDR3: CASSSGTGDYEQYF. The CDR3 DNA is TGTGCCAGCAGTTCCGGGACAGGGGACTACGAGCAGTACTTC.

CDR3 nucleotide sequence: TGCGCCAGCAGTGAGTCAGGGCAGGGGGGACAGCAGTACTTC. Amino acid sequence: CASSESGQGGQQYF. J is TRBJ2-7 and V is TRBV10-2, with D tentatively TRBD1 (7 bases). CDR1 and CDR2 from the germline V gene are WSHSY and SAAADI. CDR3 size: 14 residues. Trimming pared 0 bases from V and 8 bases from J, leaving 14 bases between.

The chain links TRBV2 to TRBJ1-4; D is perhaps TRBD1 (6 bases). The V gene lost 5 bases and the J gene lost 7 bases, with 11 bases spanning the gap. The CDR3 is made up of 13 amino acids. Germline-derived CDR1 and CDR2 are SNHLY and FYNNEI. CDR3 coding DNA: TGTGCCAGCAGTTTTAACAGGGTTGAAAAACTGTTTTTT. Its protein is CASSFNRVEKLFF.

The chain employs TRBV6-5 and TRBJ1-1; the match to TRBD1 covers 7 bases. CDR1 and CDR2 (germline): MNHEY, SVGAGI. This CDR3 has 15 residues. V lost 4 bases, J lost 5 bases, and 10 bases stayed unmatched. CDR3 nucleotides: TGTGCCAGCAGTTCCGTCCCAGGGGGTACTACTGAAGCTTTCTTT. Translating it yields CASSSVPGGTTEAFF.

This chain connects TRBV5-6 to TRBJ2-7, with a possible D match to TRBD2 (6 bases). The length of the CDR3 is 14 residues. Germline V gives CDR1 SGHDT, CDR2 YYEEEE. The V end was cut by 0 bases, the J end by 11 bases, with 18 bases between. CDR3 in amino acids: CASSLVYGGTQEYF. The CDR3 nucleotides read TGTGCCAGCAGCTTGGTGTATGGCGGGACCCAGGAGTACTTC. Full variable domain (missing parts from reference TRBV5-6 and TRBJ2-7): DAGVTQSPTHLIKTRGQQVTLRCSPKSGHDTVSWYQQALGQGPQFIFQYYEEEERQRGNFPDRFSGHQFPNYSSELNVNALLLGDSALYLCASSLVYGGTQEYFGPGTRLTVT.

V is TRBV25-1 and J is TRBJ1-5; TRBD1 matches at 8 bases. Germline CDR1 reads MGHDK; CDR2 reads SYGVNS. CDR3 size: 14 residues. The V gene end was trimmed by 7 bases and the J gene end by 0 bases; junction bases not matched to a gene: 2. The CDR3 reads CASKGQGSNQPQHF. CDR3 DNA: TGTGCCAGCAAAGGACAGGGTAGCAATCAGCCCCAGCATTTT.

The chain employs TRBV7-9 and TRBJ2-7, with TRBD1 matching 8 bases. The germline V gene encodes CDR1 SEHNR and CDR2 FQNEAQ (reference sequence). Trimming removed 1 base from V and 1 base from J; junction bases left unmatched: 3. CDR3 size: 15 residues. The CDR3 loop reads CASSLGRDRSYEQYF. CDR3 nucleotide sequence: TGTGCCAGCAGCTTAGGCCGGGACAGGTCCTACGAGCAGTACTTC. The whole variable domain, filled in from reference TRBV7-9 and TRBJ2-7, reads DTGVSQNPRHKITKRGQNVTFRCDPISEHNRLYWYRQTLGQGPEFLTYFQNEAQLEKSRLLSDRFSAERPKGSFSTLEIQRTEQGDSAMYLCASSLGRDRSYEQYFGPGTRLTVT.

This rearrangement joins TRBV14 to TRBJ2-5; D not certain. TRBJ2-7 matches the DNA end more closely, so the J call is doubtful. This CDR3 has 12 amino acids. CDR1 is SGHDN and CDR2 is FVKESK in the germline V gene. Here the CDR3 DNA reads TGTGCCAGCAGCCAAGTGTTGTACGAGCAGTACTTC. As protein: CASSQVLYEQYF.

DNA for the CDR3: TGTGCCAGCAGTGCCAGACAGGGTCTCTCCTACAATGAGCAGTTCTTC. Translated: CASSARQGLSYNEQFF. The chain uses TRBV6-1 and TRBJ2-1; 7 bases align to TRBD1. The ends lost 4 bases at V and 0 bases at J; junction bases unmatched: 6. This CDR3 is 16 amino acids long. Germline V lookup: CDR1 MNHNS, CDR2 SASEGT.

The chain has TRBV28 and TRBJ1-1; 9 positions agree with TRBD1. CDR1 and CDR2 (germline): MDHEN, SYDVKM. The junction had 6 bases not matched to a gene; V was cut back by 6 bases and J by 4 bases. This CDR3 spans 14 amino acids. CDR3: CASSNRDRVTEAFF. The CDR3 coding sequence is TGTGCCAGCAGCAACCGGGACAGGGTCACTGAAGCTTTCTTT.

The genes are TRBV15 and TRBJ2-5; 10 nucleotides match TRBD1. The CDR3 has 16 residues. Trimming cost V 1 base and J 5 bases; bases outside gene matches: 7. Germline CDR1 is LNHNV and CDR2 is YYDKDF (reference sequence). Here the CDR3 DNA reads TGTGCCACCAGCAGAGGTGCTGGACAGGGGGTGGAGACCCAGTACTTC. Translating it yields CATSRGAGQGVETQYF.

CDR3 coding DNA: TGTGCCAGCAGCTTAGATGGAGGGAGGGGAGCTTTCTTT. Translating gives CASSLDGGRGAFF. The chain uses TRBV11-3 and TRBJ1-1; a weak D match, TRBD1 (5 bases). Trimming took 0 bases from V and 10 from J, leaving 12 bases between them. This CDR3 has 13 amino acids. CDR1 is SGHNT and CDR2 is YENEEA in the germline V gene.

The chain links TRBV11-1 to TRBJ1-1, with TRBD1 matching over 10 bases. J gave up 6 bases and V 4 bases, and 5 bases lay outside the gene matches. There are 14 residues in the CDR3. Germline V gene lookup returns CDR1 SGHAT and CDR2 FQDESV (reference sequence). CDR3 protein: CASSWDRGSAEAFF. The DNA of the CDR3 is TGTGCCAGCAGCTGGGACAGGGGTAGCGCTGAAGCTTTCTTT.

The chain links TRBV19 to TRBJ2-3, with D tentatively TRBD2 (6 bases). V dropped 4 bases and J dropped 4 bases, with 15 bases sitting between them. CDR1 is LNHDA, CDR2 SQIVND, per germline (reference sequence). The CDR3 extends over 15 amino acids. CDR3 residues: CASSTTMGGADTQYF. Here the CDR3 DNA reads TGTGCCAGTAGTACAACAATGGGAGGTGCAGATACGCAGTATTTT. Complete variable domain (other parts from reference TRBV19 and TRBJ2-3): DGGITQSPKYLFRKEGQNVTLSCEQNLNHDAMYWYRQDPGQGLRLIYYSQIVNDFQKGDIAEGYSVSREKKESFPLTVTSAQKNPTAFYLCASSTTMGGADTQYFGPGTRLTVL.

The rearrangement uses TRBV25-1 and TRBJ2-5; 9 bases are a match to TRBD2. This CDR3 region has 18 residues. Germline V gene sequence: CDR1 MGHDK, CDR2 SYGVNS. Trimming cost V 6 bases and J 6 bases; bases outside gene matches: 20. This chain's CDR3 is CASSPLWRGGDCKKTQYF. In DNA, the CDR3 is TGTGCCAGCAGCCCCTTATGGCGGGGGGGAGACTGCAAGAAGACCCAGTACTTC.